This record looks at one T cell receptor beta chain sequence and its context. When the RNA was reverse transcribed, random hexamers were used with an input of roughly 0.5 to 1 ug. The method of amplification for TCR beta CDR3 was immunoSEQ multiplex PCR, covering 54 Vbeta and 13 Jbeta. From the immunoSEQ multiplex PCR reads, TCRdb called clonotypes with MiXCR, one entry per CDR3 protein. The top ten hold over 0.095% of the sample, which has roughly 300,000 distinct CDR3 sequences, approximately 81% seen once. The sample comes from a study of CD8 T cells in Susac syndrome. TCR beta sequencing was performed on blood CD8+ and CD4+ T cells. Purification of the CD8+ and CD4+ T cells relied on negative isolation, and TEMRA cells underwent FACS enrichment. The CDR3 totals 12 residues. Germline loops: CDR1 MNHEY, CDR2 SVGEGT. Trimming stripped 1 base from V and 5 bases from J, with 4 bases between.

The genes are TRBV6-2 or TRBV6-3 and TRBJ2-3; D gene uncertain. The TCR was taken from a human donor with multiple sclerosis. Sequencing was performed on CD8+ T cells from PBMCs. CDR3 sequence: CASSYLLDTQYF. The CDR3 coding sequence is TGTGCCAGCAGTTACTTGCTAGATACGCAGTATTTT.